This entry is about one TCR beta chain. Its antigen remains unidentified. Produced via immunoSEQ multiplex PCR; TCRdb's table is partial and in-frame only. Of under 550,000 clones listed, approximately 90% were seen once; the top ten hold more than 9%. The sample belongs to a study of Ad26.COV2.S vaccination and SARS-CoV-2 variants. Findings and limits, study-wide: Vaccine and placebo groups showed comparable non-spike TCR breadth.

Sample treatment: approximately 18 received Ad26.COV2.S at low or high dose, single or two shots; about 5 received placebo; per-sample allocation not given. Sampling was performed 63 days after the first vaccine or placebo injection. CDR3 length: 15 amino acids. Trimming cost V 2 bases and J 7 bases; bases outside gene matches: 11. Per the germline V gene, CDR1 is LNHDA and CDR2 is SQIVND (reference sequence). The chain employs TRBV19 and TRBJ2-7; 7 bases line up with TRBD1. This specimen consisted of peripheral blood, obtained in a trial of Ad26.COV2.S vaccine versus placebo. This TCR was sampled from a person aged 18 to 65 who received the Ad26.COV2.S COVID-19 vaccine or a placebo. CDR3 region: CASSIRRGLVGEQYF. Here the CDR3 DNA reads TGTGCCAGTAGTATACGAAGGGGGCTAGTGGGGGAGCAGTACTTC.